What follows are 21 T cell receptor beta chains derived from one specimen sequenced in a study of shared clonotypes between healthy human individuals. Here immunoSEQ multiplex PCR was the method, and the copy in TCRdb shows in-frame clones only, minus some. The data contain millions of clones, 85% to 95% of them singletons. CD8 cells regarded as naive lacked CD45RO, were positively chosen for CCR7, and omitted terminally differentiated effector memory CD45RA+ cells. The material sequenced was naive CD8+ T cells sorted from blood. The receptor source for this set is a man in his late teens or twenties in good health.

The genes are TRBV11-2 and TRBJ1-2, with a tentative D call TRBD1 (5 bases). V was shortened by 5 bases and J by 3 bases, with 19 bases between the two germline ends. The CDR3 extends over 16 amino acids. Germline V lookup: CDR1 SGHAT, CDR2 FQNNGV. DNA of the CDR3: TGTGCCAGCAGCCCAATTACTAACTGGGACCACTATGGCTACACCTTC. As protein: CASSPITNWDHYGYTF. Looking up the rest from reference TRBV11-2 and TRBJ1-2 gives the full variable domain: EAGVAQSPRYKIIEKRQSVAFWCNPISGHATLYWYQQILGQGPKLLIQFQNNGVVDDSQLPKDRFSAERLKGVDSTLKIQPAKLEDSAVYLCASSPITNWDHYGYTFGSGTRLTVV.

The V and J genes are TRBV15 and TRBJ2-3; unclear D gene. Trimming stripped 0 bases from V and 6 bases from J, with 7 bases between. Germline assignment: CDR1 LNHNV and CDR2 YYDKDF (reference sequence). The CDR3 runs to 13 residues. CDR3 sequence: CATSRDQVDTQYF. Here the CDR3 DNA reads TGTGCCACCAGCAGAGATCAGGTTGATACGCAGTATTTT.

The V call is TRBV10-2, the J call TRBJ2-2; possibly TRBD2 for D (6 bases). The CDR3 totals 16 residues. Per germline, CDR1 WSHSY and CDR2 SAAADI. Between the trimmed V and J ends, which lost 4 bases and 3 bases, there was a span of 15 bases. Here the CDR3 DNA reads TGCGCCAGCAGTGTTCTGGGGGGAGGATACACCGGGGAGCTGTTTTTT. Protein sequence: CASSVLGGGYTGELFF.

The chain couples TRBV11-2 to TRBJ1-6; possibly TRBD1 for D (5 bases). V was cut by 3 bases and J by 0 bases, with 15 bases left in between. CDR1 is SGHAT, CDR2 FQNNGV, per germline. This CDR3 is built from 18 residues. CDR3 region: CASSFYPEGSSYNSPLHF. Written as DNA, the CDR3 is TGTGCCAGCAGCTTCTACCCGGAGGGGAGCTCCTATAATTCACCCCTCCACTTT.

The V and J genes are TRBV6-1 and TRBJ2-7; 7 bases align to TRBD2. CDR1 is MNHNS, CDR2 SASEGT, per germline. Losses at the gene ends were 6 bases for V and 4 bases for J; bases not matched to a gene: 9. The CDR3 extends over 14 amino acids. The CDR3: CASSLRENFYEQYF. The CDR3 bases are TGTGCCAGCAGCTTGCGGGAGAACTTTTACGAGCAGTACTTC.

The chain recombines TRBV9 with TRBJ1-2; no definite D call. Germline CDR1 reads SGDLS; CDR2 reads YYNGEE. V dropped 3 bases and J dropped 5 bases, with 11 bases sitting between them. The CDR3 consists of 13 residues. The CDR3 is CASSAPDGYGYTF. The CDR3 bases are TGTGCCAGCAGCGCGCCGGACGGATATGGCTACACCTTC.

This clone was observed once. The gene calls are TRBV6-1 and TRBJ2-7; 10 nucleotides line up with TRBD2. V lost 1 base and J lost 0; bases outside the gene matches: 15. The CDR3 covers 20 residues. Germline CDR1 reads MNHNS; CDR2 reads SASEGT. The CDR3 region has the DNA TGTGCCAGCAGTGAAGTTCCTAAGCGGGAGGGCCTTTATGGCTCCTACGAGCAGTACTTC. Residues: CASSEVPKREGLYGSYEQYF.

A note on this clone: Other DNA sequences in this sample translate to the same CDR3. The chain uses TRBV11-3 and TRBJ2-7; D is undetermined. The V end lost 2 bases, the J end lost 1 base, and 6 bases lay between the germline ends. The germline V gene encodes CDR1 SGHNT and CDR2 YENEEA. The CDR3 runs to 13 residues. CDR3 bases: TGTGCCAGCAGCTTAAGGGATTCCTACGAGCAGTACTTC. Its translation: CASSLRDSYEQYF.

The V gene is TRBV7-9, the J gene TRBJ2-3, with D uncertain. CDR1 and CDR2 from the germline V gene are SEHNR and FQNEAQ (reference sequence). V was clipped by 6 bases and J by 3 bases, with 16 bases between them. The CDR3 runs 15 residues. In DNA form, the CDR3 reads TGTGCCAGCAGTCCTCAATCGGTTATGACAGATACGCAGTATTTT. Protein: CASSPQSVMTDTQYF.

The rearrangement links TRBV5-5 to TRBJ1-3; possibly TRBD1 for D (5 bases). Germline V lookup: CDR1 SGHKS, CDR2 YYEKEE (reference sequence). V lost 0 bases and J lost 1, with 14 bases in between. The CDR3 covers 17 residues. The CDR3 region has the DNA TGTGCCAGCAGCTTGGGGGACCGACAATTTTCTGGAAACACCATATATTTT. This encodes CASSLGDRQFSGNTIYF.

The J gene is TRBJ2-7, the V gene TRBV25-1; 7 positions match TRBD2. The CDR3 is made up of 16 amino acids. Germline V gene lookup returns CDR1 MGHDK and CDR2 SYGVNS. J lost 7 bases, V lost 4 bases, and 16 bases had no gene match. The CDR3 is CASSGGVERDPREQYF. DNA for the CDR3: TGTGCCAGCAGTGGGGGGGTCGAGCGGGATCCGAGGGAGCAGTACTTC.

The chain recombines TRBV7-9 with TRBJ2-4; D possibly matches TRBD1 or TRBD2 (5 bases each). The CDR3 is 18 residues long. CDR1 and CDR2 (germline): SEHNR, FQNEAQ (reference sequence). Trimming shortened V by 5 bases and J by 0 bases, and 20 bases separated the two germline ends. The CDR3 is CASSLRGPPFLAKNIQYF. The CDR3 DNA is TGTGCCAGCAGCCTTAGGGGACCCCCTTTTCTAGCCAAAAACATTCAGTACTTC.

This clone has only one observation. This chain joins TRBV6-5 and TRBJ2-3; D is unresolved. V was pared by 0 bases and J by 4 bases, with 8 bases between. Germline assignment: CDR1 MNHEY and CDR2 SVGAGI. This CDR3 is 14 amino acids long. CDR3 nucleotides: TGTGCCAGCAGTTACTCGTTTGGGGCAGATACGCAGTATTTT. Protein sequence: CASSYSFGADTQYF.

The chain uses TRBV27 and TRBJ2-2; D might be TRBD2 (5 bases). V was clipped by 2 bases and J by 4 bases, with 14 bases between them. The germline V gene encodes CDR1 MNHEY and CDR2 SMNVEV (reference sequence). The CDR3 is 16 amino acids. The chain's CDR3 is CASSLVVPAGTGELFF. CDR3 coding DNA: TGTGCCAGCAGTTTAGTCGTCCCGGCGGGCACCGGGGAGCTGTTTTTT.

The J gene is TRBJ2-2, the V gene TRBV11-2, with 11 bases aligning to TRBD1. Trimming took 5 bases from V and 0 from J; bases not matched to a gene: 11. The CDR3 covers 19 residues. Germline V lookup: CDR1 SGHAT, CDR2 FQNNGV. The CDR3 coding sequence is TGTGCCAGCAGCCCGACCCCGGGACAGGGGGTGACGAACACCGGGGAGCTGTTTTTT. This encodes CASSPTPGQGVTNTGELFF.

The chain employs TRBV12-5 and TRBJ2-7; unclear D gene. V gave up 5 bases and J gave up 2 bases, with 13 bases separating them. CDR1 and CDR2 (germline): LGHNT, FRNRAP. This CDR3 region has 14 residues. CDR3 residues: CASGPPTATYEQYF. CDR3 coding DNA: TGTGCTAGTGGTCCCCCGACCGCTACCTACGAGCAGTACTTC. The entire variable domain, with the rest obtained from reference TRBV12-5 and TRBJ2-7, is as follows: DARVTQTPRHKVTEMGQEVTMRCQPILGHNTVFWYRQTMMQGLELLAYFRNRAPLDDSGMPKDRFSAEMPDATLATLKIQPSEPRDSAVYFCASGPPTATYEQYFGPGTRLTVT.

The sample holds one count of this clone. This rearrangement joins TRBV27 to TRBJ1-3; 7 bases line up with TRBD1. The CDR3 has 15 residues. Trimming removed 6 bases from V and 0 bases from J; junction bases left unmatched: 5. Germline V CDR1 and CDR2: MNHEY, SMNVEV (reference sequence). For the CDR3, the DNA is TGTGCCAGCAGGCGGACAGGCTTCTCTGGAAACACCATATATTTT. Protein product: CASRRTGFSGNTIYF.

The chain combines TRBV2 with TRBJ2-7; D uncertain. This CDR3 contains 13 residues. Germline values: CDR1 SNHLY, CDR2 FYNNEI. V was cut by 6 bases and J by 4 bases, with 13 bases left in between. The CDR3 reads CASSPQAAYEQYF. CDR3 DNA sequence: TGTGCCAGCAGCCCCCAGGCCGCTTACGAGCAGTACTTC. Combining the CDR3 with reference TRBV2 and TRBJ2-7 gives the whole variable domain EPEVTQTPSHQVTQMGQEVILRCVPISNHLYFYWYRQILGQKVEFLVSFYNNEISEKSEIFDDQFSVERPDGSNFTLKIRSTKLEDSAMYFCASSPQAAYEQYFGPGTRLTVT.

The chain combines TRBV4-1 with TRBJ2-5, with D maybe TRBD1 (5 bases). Germline CDR1 MGHRA, CDR2 YSYEKL. CDR3 length equals 15 residues. Between the trimmed V and J ends, which lost 6 bases and 1 base, there was a span of 15 bases. The CDR3 sequence: CASRAQDTLQETQYF. For the CDR3, the DNA is TGCGCCAGCAGAGCCCAGGACACTCTCCAAGAGACCCAGTACTTC.

The J gene is TRBJ2-7, the V gene TRBV18; D not certain. V was shortened by 2 bases and J by 1 base, with 9 bases between the two germline ends. CDR1 and CDR2 (germline): KGHSH, LQKENI. The CDR3 is 14 amino acids. In nucleotides, the CDR3 is TGTGCCAGCTCACCATCGAGAGAATCCTACGAGCAGTACTTC. Protein product: CASSPSRESYEQYF.

The rearrangement joins TRBV6-6 to TRBJ2-7; D may match TRBD1 or TRBD2 (5 bases each). The CDR3 contains 13 residues. Germline V gene data show CDR1 as MNHNY and CDR2 as SVGAGI (reference sequence). The V gene lost 6 bases and the J gene lost 4 bases, with 13 bases spanning the gap. The CDR3 bases are TGTGCCAGCAGCTGGGACGGACGGTACGAGCAGTACTTC. It is translated as CASSWDGRYEQYF.